The sequence of this T cell receptor (beta chain) was determined in a study of monozygotic twins with inflammatory bowel disease. Study-level findings and limits: Compared with healthy twins, IBD patients shared fewer clonotypes with others, especially with disease activity.

As concerns this clonotype: Its target is not known.

Per germline, CDR1 SQVTM and CDR2 ANQGSEA. This CDR3 contains 13 residues. Input per TCR library consisted of approximately 4,000 ng of total RNA. cDNA was made in eight separate reactions per sample. Using the 5' RACE reads, TCRdb records one entry per CDR3 protein without DNA. The listing records under 200,000 distinct CDR3 sequences. The chain links TRBV29-1 to TRBJ2-7; as DNA is missing, the TRBD2 call by TCRdb cannot be tested. Sample: blood. The clonotype comes from a human donor with ulcerative colitis or Crohn's disease, or a healthy co-twin of an affected twin (not recorded which). Here the CDR3 reads CSVIGLVGYEQYF.